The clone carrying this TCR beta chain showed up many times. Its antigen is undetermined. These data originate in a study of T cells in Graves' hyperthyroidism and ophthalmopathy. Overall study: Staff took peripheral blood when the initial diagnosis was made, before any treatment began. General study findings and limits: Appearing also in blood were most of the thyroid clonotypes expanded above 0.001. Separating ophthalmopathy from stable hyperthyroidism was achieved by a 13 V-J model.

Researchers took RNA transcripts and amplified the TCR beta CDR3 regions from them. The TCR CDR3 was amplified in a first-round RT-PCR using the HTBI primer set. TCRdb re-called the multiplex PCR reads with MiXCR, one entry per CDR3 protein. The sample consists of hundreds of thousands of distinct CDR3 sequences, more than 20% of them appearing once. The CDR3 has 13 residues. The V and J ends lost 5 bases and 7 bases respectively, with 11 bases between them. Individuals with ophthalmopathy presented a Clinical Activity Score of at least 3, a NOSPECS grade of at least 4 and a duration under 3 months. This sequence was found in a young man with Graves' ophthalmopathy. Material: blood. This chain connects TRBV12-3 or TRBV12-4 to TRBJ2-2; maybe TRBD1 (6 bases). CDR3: CASSPAQGGELFF. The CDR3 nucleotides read TGTGCCAGCAGTCCTGCACAGGGCGGGGAGCTGTTTTTT.